These T cell receptor beta chains were read from a single sample in a study of T cell repertoires in cytomegalovirus infection. TCRdb reanalysed the reads using MiXCR and keeps one entry per CDR3 protein. The sample yields approximately 130,000 distinct CDR3 sequences, approximately 24% seen once. No antigen has been assigned to these receptors. The sequenced material came from PBMCs, sequenced either directly or after in vitro stimulation (not recorded which). The receptors derive from a human donor in good health (CMV status not recorded). Some clones in this sample may be carry-over from other donors' samples. Both conserved end residues are part of each CDR3. A D gene is named only where the DNA matches it firmly.

D gene | V gene | CDR3 protein
. | TRBV7-9 | CASSGDDRKQFF
TRBD1 | TRBV4-3 | CASSQDMGTGSYEQYF
. | TRBV6-2/TRBV6-3 | CATRNSGKNTGELFF
. | TRBV29-1 | CSVDADAGYTF
. | TRBV20-1 | CSAMGLETQYF
. | TRBV7-9 | CASSPDGRKYNEQFF
. | TRBV7-3 | CASSHSGPFTDTQYF
. | TRBV6-2/TRBV6-3 | CASRSSGQGSYEQYF
TRBD1 | TRBV28 | CASSLDGQAEAFF
TRBD2 | TRBV12-3/TRBV12-4 | CARGAYNEQFF
TRBD1 | TRBV7-2 | CASSLRGQGVGQPQHF